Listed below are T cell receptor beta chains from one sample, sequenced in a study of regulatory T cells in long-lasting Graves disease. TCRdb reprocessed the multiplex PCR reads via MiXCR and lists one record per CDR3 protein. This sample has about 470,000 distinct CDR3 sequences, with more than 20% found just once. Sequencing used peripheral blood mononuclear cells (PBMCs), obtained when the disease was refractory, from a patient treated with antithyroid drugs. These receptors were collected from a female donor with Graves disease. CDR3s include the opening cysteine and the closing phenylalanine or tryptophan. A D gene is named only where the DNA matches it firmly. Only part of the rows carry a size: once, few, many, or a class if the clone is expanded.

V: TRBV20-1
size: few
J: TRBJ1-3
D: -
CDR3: CSARDHSGAGNTIYF
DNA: TGCAGTGCTAGAGATCATTCGGGGGCTGGAAACACCATATATTTT

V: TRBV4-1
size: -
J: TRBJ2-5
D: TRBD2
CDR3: CASSQEPGLALTQYF
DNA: TGCGCCAGCAGCCAAGAGCCGGGACTAGCATTGACCCAGTACTTC

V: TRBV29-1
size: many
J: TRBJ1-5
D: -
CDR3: CSVGGRNQPQHF
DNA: TGCAGCGTTGGGGGGCGCAATCAGCCCCAGCATTTT

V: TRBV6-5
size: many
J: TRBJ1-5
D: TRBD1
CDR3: CASSYLGQGNQPQHF
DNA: TGTGCCAGCAGTTACTTAGGACAGGGAAATCAGCCCCAGCATTTT

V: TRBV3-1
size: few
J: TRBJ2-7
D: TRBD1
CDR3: CASSQPSGTGNHEQYF
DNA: TGTGCCAGCAGCCAACCTTCCGGGACAGGGAATCACGAGCAGTACTTC

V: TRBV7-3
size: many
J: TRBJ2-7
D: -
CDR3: CASSLSPGSSYEQYF
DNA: TGTGCCAGCAGCTTATCCCCCGGGAGTTCCTACGAGCAGTACTTC

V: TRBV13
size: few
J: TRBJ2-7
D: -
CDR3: CASSSIIYEQYF
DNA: TGTGCCAGCAGCTCTATTATTTACGAGCAGTACTTC

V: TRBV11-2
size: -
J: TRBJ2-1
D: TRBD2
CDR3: CASSLFLAGIEQFF
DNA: TGTGCCAGCAGCCTGTTTCTAGCGGGGATTGAGCAGTTCTTC

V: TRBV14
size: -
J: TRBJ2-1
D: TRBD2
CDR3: CASSHPTGLAVAEQFF
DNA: TGTGCCAGCAGCCACCCCACAGGACTAGCGGTAGCAGAGCAGTTCTTC

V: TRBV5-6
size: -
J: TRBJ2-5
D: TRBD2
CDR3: CASSLVSSGQETQYF
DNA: TGTGCCAGCAGCTTGGTGTCTAGCGGGCAAGAGACCCAGTACTTC

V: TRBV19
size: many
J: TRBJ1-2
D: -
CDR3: CASSISGRSGYTF
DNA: TGTGCCAGTAGTATCTCGGGCAGGAGTGGCTACACCTTC

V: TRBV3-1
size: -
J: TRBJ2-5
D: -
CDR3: CASSRPSNRSGDKETQYF
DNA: TGTGCCAGCAGCCGCCCCTCCAACCGATCCGGGGATAAAGAGACCCAGTACTTC

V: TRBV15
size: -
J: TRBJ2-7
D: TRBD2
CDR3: CATSSLEPTSASYEQYF
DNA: TGTGCCACCAGCAGCTTGGAACCGACTAGCGCATCCTACGAGCAGTACTTC

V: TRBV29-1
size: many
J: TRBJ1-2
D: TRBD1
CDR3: CSVASDRGYGYTF
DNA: TGCAGCGTTGCGTCGGACAGGGGCTATGGCTACACCTTC

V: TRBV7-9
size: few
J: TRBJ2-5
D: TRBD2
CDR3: CASSLREEPQETQYF
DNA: TGTGCCAGCAGCTTGCGGGAGGAGCCGCAAGAGACCCAGTACTTC

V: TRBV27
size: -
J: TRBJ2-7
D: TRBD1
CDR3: CASSGDRGHSYEQYF
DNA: TGTGCCAGCAGTGGGGACAGGGGACACTCCTACGAGCAGTACTTC

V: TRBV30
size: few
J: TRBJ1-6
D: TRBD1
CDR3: CAWSAGTGEVPLHF
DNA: TGTGCCTGGAGTGCCGGGACAGGGGAGGTCCCCCTCCACTTT

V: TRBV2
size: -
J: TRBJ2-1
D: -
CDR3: CASSALGGEQFF
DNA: TGTGCCAGCAGCGCCCTAGGCGGTGAGCAGTTCTTC

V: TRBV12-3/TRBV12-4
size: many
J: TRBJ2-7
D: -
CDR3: CASSAGTPYEQYF
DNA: TGTGCCAGCAGTGCCGGGACGCCTTACGAGCAGTACTTC

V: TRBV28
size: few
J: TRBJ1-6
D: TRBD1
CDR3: CASSSLGQGLIYNSPLHF
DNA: TGTGCCAGCAGTTCCCTAGGACAGGGACTAATCTATAATTCACCCCTCCACTTT

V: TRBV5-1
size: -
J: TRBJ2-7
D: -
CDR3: CASSYLGIGDRAYEQYF
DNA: TGCGCCAGCAGCTACTTGGGAATCGGGGACCGGGCCTACGAGCAGTACTTC

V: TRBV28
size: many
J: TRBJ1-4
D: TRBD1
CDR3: CASSSPGTGVSEKLFF
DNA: TGTGCCAGCAGCAGTCCCGGGACAGGGGTGAGCGAAAAACTGTTTTTT

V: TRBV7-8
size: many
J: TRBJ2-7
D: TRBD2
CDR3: CASSLVGLAGHEQYF
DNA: TGTGCCAGCAGCTTAGTTGGACTAGCGGGCCACGAGCAGTACTTC

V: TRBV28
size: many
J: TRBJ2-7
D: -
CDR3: CASSLETAVEQYF
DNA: TGTGCCAGCAGTTTGGAGACAGCGGTAGAGCAGTACTTC

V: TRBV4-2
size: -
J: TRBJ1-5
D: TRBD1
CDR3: CASSHQTGDWPQHF
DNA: TGTGCCAGCAGCCACCAGACAGGGGACTGGCCCCAGCATTTT

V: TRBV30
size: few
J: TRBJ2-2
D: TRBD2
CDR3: CAWSDPLAGSTGELFF
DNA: TGTGCCTGGAGTGACCCCCTAGCGGGAAGCACCGGGGAGCTGTTTTTT

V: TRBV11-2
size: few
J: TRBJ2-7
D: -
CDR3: CASSLLGRPNYEQYF
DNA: TGTGCCAGCAGCTTATTAGGCAGGCCCAACTACGAGCAGTACTTC

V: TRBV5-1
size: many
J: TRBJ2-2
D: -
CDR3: CASSIQGSVSTGELFF
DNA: TGCGCCAGCAGCATACAGGGATCGGTGAGCACCGGGGAGCTGTTTTTT

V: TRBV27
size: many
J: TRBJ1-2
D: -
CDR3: CASSPDSPVGGYTF
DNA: TGTGCCAGCAGTCCGGACAGCCCAGTGGGTGGCTACACCTTC

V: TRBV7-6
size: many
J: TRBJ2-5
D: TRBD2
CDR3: CASSLVLAGERGQETQYF
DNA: TGTGCCAGCAGCTTAGTACTAGCGGGAGAGAGGGGTCAAGAGACCCAGTACTTC

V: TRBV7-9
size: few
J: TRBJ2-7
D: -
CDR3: CASSPVLGPGEQYF
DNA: TGTGCCAGCAGCCCGGTCTTGGGGCCGGGCGAGCAGTACTTC

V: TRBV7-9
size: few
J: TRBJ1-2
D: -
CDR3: CASSLAGTGQYYGYTF
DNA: TGTGCCAGCAGCCTAGCCGGAACAGGGCAATACTATGGCTACACCTTC

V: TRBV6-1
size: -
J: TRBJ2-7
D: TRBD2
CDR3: CASSALLAGFNEQYF
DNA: TGTGCCAGCAGTGCCTTACTAGCGGGATTTAACGAGCAGTACTTC

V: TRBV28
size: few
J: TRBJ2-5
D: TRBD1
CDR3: CASSLGQGSLARETQYF
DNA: TGTGCCAGCAGTTTGGGACAGGGGTCCCTAGCGAGAGAGACCCAGTACTTC

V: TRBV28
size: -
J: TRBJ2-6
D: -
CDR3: CASSSPWAIAGANVLTF
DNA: TGTGCCAGCAGTTCCCCCTGGGCGATAGCTGGGGCCAACGTCCTGACTTTC

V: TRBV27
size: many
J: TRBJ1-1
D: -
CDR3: CASRLQALNTEAFF
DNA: TGTGCCAGTAGACTACAGGCCTTGAACACTGAAGCTTTCTTT

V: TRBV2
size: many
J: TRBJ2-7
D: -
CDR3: CASKRDPLFYEQYF
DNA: TGTGCCAGCAAAAGGGACCCACTGTTCTACGAGCAGTACTTC

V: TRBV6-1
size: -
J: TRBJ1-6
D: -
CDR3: CASSPTGSHNSPLHF
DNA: TGTGCCAGCAGTCCTACAGGGTCGCATAATTCACCCCTCCACTTT

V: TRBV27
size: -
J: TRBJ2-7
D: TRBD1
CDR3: CASSFIGGMSYEQYF
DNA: TGTGCCAGCAGTTTCATAGGGGGCATGTCCTACGAGCAGTACTTC

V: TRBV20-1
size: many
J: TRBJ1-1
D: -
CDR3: CSAVPGYTEAFF
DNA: TGCAGTGCGGTACCAGGCTACACTGAAGCTTTCTTT

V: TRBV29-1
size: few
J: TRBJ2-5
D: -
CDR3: CSVGGEETQYF
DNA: TGCAGCGTTGGAGGGGAAGAGACCCAGTACTTC